A selection of T cell receptor beta chains follows, all from one sample in a study of blood T cell repertoires in COVID-19. Measured with immunoSEQ multiplex PCR; TCRdb has only the in-frame clones, and not every one. The sample has some 100,000 clones, about 89% seen once. The sequenced sample consisted of peripheral blood. These receptors all stem from a human donor with acute or convalescent COVID-19. The donor label of this sample is uncertain. CDR3s include the opening cysteine and the closing phenylalanine or tryptophan. The D gene is left open where the match is weak.

d_call	v_call	j_call	cdr3_nt	cdr3_aa
TRBD1	TRBV18	TRBJ2-2	TGTGCCAGCTCACCCGAGGGACAGGGCATCACCGGGGAGCTGTTTTTT	CASSPEGQGITGELFF
NA	TRBV28	TRBJ2-5	TGTGCCAGCAGTTTATTGGGGAGTAGTGGGCAGGCACCACAAGAGACCCAGTACTTC	CASSLLGSSGQAPQETQYF
NA	TRBV7-8	TRBJ2-7	TGTGCCAGCAGCTTAGTCAATGGCGGGTCGTACGAGCAGTACTTC	CASSLVNGGSYEQYF
TRBD2	TRBV7-2	TRBJ2-5	TGTGCCAGCAGCTTAGCTAGCGGGGGGGGCCAAGAGACCCAGTACTTC	CASSLASGGGQETQYF
NA	TRBV19	TRBJ1-5	TGTGCCAGTAGTGCCACCCGGGGGGTCAATCAGCCCCAGCATTTT	CASSATRGVNQPQHF
TRBD2	TRBV10-3	TRBJ2-7	TGTGCCATCAGTGACCGACTAGCGGACCTCTACGAGCAGTACTTC	CAISDRLADLYEQYF
TRBD1	TRBV7-2	TRBJ1-6	TGTGCCAGCAGACCGGGACAGGGCAGTTCACCCCTCCACTTT	CASRPGQGSSPLHF
NA	TRBV5-8	TRBJ1-5	TGTGCCAGCAGCTTGGTGCGGCGAGGTAATCAGCCCCAGCATTTT	CASSLVRRGNQPQHF
NA	TRBV28	TRBJ1-2	TGTGCCAGCAGTAAACAGAGAAACTATGGCTACACCTTC	CASSKQRNYGYTF
TRBD1	TRBV18	TRBJ2-7	TGTGCCAGCTCAACTCATACAGGGGGAGAGAGTGAGCAATACTTC	CASSTHTGGESEQYF
NA	TRBV3-1/TRBV3-2	TRBJ1-4	TGTGCCAGCAGCCTTTCGAAGGGAGGTGAAAAACTGTTTTTT	CASSLSKGGEKLFF
TRBD2	TRBV7-8	TRBJ2-5	TGTGCCAGCAGCTACGGACTAGCGGGGGAGACCCAGTACTTC	CASSYGLAGETQYF
NA	TRBV10-3	TRBJ2-2	TGTGCCGGATCAAGGCAGGGTCCTTCTGGGGAGCTGTTTTTT	CAGSRQGPSGELFF
TRBD1	TRBV4-3	TRBJ1-2	TGCGCCAGCAGCCAAGAAAGGTTTGGGACAGGGAACTATGGCTACACCTTC	CASSQERFGTGNYGYTF
NA	TRBV6-5	TRBJ1-3	TGTGCCAGCAGCGCACCACTCCGTTCTGGAAACACCATATATTTT	CASSAPLRSGNTIYF
TRBD2	TRBV12-5	TRBJ2-3	TGTGCTAGTGGTTTGCTGGCGGGGGGAGGTACGCAGTATTTT	CASGLLAGGGTQYF
NA	TRBV2	TRBJ1-6	TGTGCCAGCAGTGAAGGAGGTTGGAATTCACCCCTCCACTTT	CASSEGGWNSPLHF
NA	TRBV7-2	TRBJ2-1	TGTGCCAGCAGCTTAATCATCACAGGGAATGAGCAGTTCTTC	CASSLIITGNEQFF
NA	TRBV2	TRBJ2-1	TGTGCCAGCAGCACCGTTAGCGACCAATACAATGAGCAGTTCTTC	CASSTVSDQYNEQFF
NA	TRBV30	TRBJ1-1	TGTGCCTGGGGAAGGAGCGCTGTGAACACTGAAGCTTTCTTT	CAWGRSAVNTEAFF
TRBD1	TRBV28	TRBJ1-4	TGTGCCAGCAGCACAGGGGCGAAAAAACTGTTTTTT	CASSTGAKKLFF
NA	TRBV5-1	TRBJ1-6	TGCGCCAGCAGCCCCGCATTTGGGGGCGTTAATTCACCCCTCCACTTT	CASSPAFGGVNSPLHF
TRBD2	TRBV5-4	TRBJ2-1	TGTGCCAGCAGCTTTAGTAGCGGGAGGCGTGTGGGGAATGAGCAGTTCTTC	CASSFSSGRRVGNEQFF
NA	TRBV29-1	TRBJ2-7	TGCAGCGTTGCTCTCTGGCGGACTTACGAGCAGTACTTC	CSVALWRTYEQYF